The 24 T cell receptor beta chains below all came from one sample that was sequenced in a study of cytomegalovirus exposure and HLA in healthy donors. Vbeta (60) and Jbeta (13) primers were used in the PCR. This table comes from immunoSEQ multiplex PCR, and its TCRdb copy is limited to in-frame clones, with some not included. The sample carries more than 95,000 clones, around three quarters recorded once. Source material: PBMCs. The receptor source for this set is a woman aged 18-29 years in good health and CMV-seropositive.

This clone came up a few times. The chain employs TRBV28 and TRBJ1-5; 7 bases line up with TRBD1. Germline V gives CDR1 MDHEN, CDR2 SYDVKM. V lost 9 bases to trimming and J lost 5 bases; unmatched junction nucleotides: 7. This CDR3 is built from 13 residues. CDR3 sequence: CASLGDSYQPQHF. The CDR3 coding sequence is TGTGCCAGTCTGGGGGACAGCTATCAGCCCCAGCATTTT.

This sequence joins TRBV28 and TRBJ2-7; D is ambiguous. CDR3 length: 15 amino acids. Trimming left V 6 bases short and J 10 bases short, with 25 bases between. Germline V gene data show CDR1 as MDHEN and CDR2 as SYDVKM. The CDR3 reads CASSLLLAQAPSQYF. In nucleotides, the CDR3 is TGTGCCAGCAGCTTACTCCTTGCCCAGGCGCCGTCTCAGTACTTC.

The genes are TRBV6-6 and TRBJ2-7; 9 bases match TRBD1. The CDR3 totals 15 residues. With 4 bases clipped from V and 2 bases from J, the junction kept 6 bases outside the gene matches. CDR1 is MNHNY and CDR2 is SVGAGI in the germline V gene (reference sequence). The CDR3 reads CASSFTGTGPYEQYF. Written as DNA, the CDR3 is TGTGCCAGCAGTTTCACCGGGACAGGGCCCTACGAGCAGTACTTC.

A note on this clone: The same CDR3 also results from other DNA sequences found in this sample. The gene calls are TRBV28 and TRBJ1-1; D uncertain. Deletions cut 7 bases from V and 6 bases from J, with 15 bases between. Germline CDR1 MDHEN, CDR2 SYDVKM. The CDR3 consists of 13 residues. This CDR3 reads CASIDTGGAEAFF. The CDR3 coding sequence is TGTGCCAGCATCGACACGGGAGGCGCTGAAGCTTTCTTT.

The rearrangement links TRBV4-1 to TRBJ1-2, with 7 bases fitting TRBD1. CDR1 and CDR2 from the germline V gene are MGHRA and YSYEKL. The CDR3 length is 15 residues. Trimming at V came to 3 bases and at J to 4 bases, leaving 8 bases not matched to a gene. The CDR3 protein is CASSQDPGQFYGYTF. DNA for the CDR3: TGCGCCAGCAGCCAGGATCCGGGACAGTTCTATGGCTACACCTTC.

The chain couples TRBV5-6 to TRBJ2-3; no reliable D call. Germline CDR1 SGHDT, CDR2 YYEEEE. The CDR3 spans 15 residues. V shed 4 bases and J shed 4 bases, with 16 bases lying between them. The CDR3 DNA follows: TGTGCCAGCAGCCGAACGGGTAGTAAGGCAGATACGCAGTATTTT. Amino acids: CASSRTGSKADTQYF.

As DNA, the CDR3 is TGTGCCTGGAGTGCTGGACAGGGCTACACCTTC. It specifies CAWSAGQGYTF. V gene TRBV30 combines with J gene TRBJ1-2; TRBD1 might be the D (6 bases). The CDR3 loop spans 11 amino acids. The germline V gene has CDR1 GTSNPN and CDR2 SVGIG (reference sequence). Trimming removed 1 base at V and 8 bases at J, with 8 bases between. The full variable domain, its missing parts supplied by reference TRBV30 and TRBJ1-2, is SQTIHQWPATLVQPVGSPLSLECTVEGTSNPNLYWYRQAAGRGLQLLFYSVGIGQISSEVPQNLSASRPQDRQFILSSKKLLLSDSGFYLCAWSAGQGYTFGSGTRLTVV.

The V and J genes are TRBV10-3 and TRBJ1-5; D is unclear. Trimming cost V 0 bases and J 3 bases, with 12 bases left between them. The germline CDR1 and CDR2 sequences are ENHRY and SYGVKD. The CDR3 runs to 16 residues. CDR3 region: CAISESGERNNQPQHF. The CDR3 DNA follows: TGTGCCATCAGTGAGTCGGGAGAGAGGAACAATCAGCCCCAGCATTTT.

This chain's CDR3 is CASSRSGLAGPTDTQYF. CDR3 sequence (DNA): TGTGCCAGCAGCCGTTCGGGACTAGCGGGACCGACAGATACGCAGTATTTT. The chain carries TRBV7-8 and TRBJ2-3, with TRBD2 matching 13 bases. The CDR3 runs to 17 residues. Germline V gene sequence: CDR1 SGHVS, CDR2 FQNEAQ. The V and J ends lost 5 bases and 3 bases, in that order; junction bases with no gene match: 8.

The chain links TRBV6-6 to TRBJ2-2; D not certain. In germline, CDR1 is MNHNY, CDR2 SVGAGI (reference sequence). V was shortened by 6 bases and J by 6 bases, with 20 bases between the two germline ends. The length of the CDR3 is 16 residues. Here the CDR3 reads CASRELLSYSPGELFF. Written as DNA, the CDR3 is TGTGCCAGCAGGGAACTACTATCCTACTCTCCCGGGGAGCTGTTTTTT.

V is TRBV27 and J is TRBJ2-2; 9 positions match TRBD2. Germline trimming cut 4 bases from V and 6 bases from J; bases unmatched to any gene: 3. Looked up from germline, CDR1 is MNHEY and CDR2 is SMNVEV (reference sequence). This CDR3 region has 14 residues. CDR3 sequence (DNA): TGTGCCAGCAGTTACGTAGCGGGAGCCGGGGAGCTGTTTTTT. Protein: CASSYVAGAGELFF.

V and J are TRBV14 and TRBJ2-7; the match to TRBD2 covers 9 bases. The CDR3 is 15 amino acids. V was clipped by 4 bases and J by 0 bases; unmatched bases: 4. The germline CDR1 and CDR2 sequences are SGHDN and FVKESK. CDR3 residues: CASSLSGGGSYEQYF. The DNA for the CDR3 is TGTGCCAGCAGCCTTAGCGGGGGAGGCTCCTACGAGCAGTACTTC.

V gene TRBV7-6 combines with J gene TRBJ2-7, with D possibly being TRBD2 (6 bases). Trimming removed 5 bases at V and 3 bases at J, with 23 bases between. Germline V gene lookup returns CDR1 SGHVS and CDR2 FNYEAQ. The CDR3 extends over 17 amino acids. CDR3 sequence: CASSPRTRGTDIYEQYF. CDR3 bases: TGTGCCAGCAGCCCGCGTACCCGCGGGACCGACATCTACGAGCAGTACTTC.

This CDR3 reads CASSPQGTSSYEQYV. The CDR3 bases are TGTGCCAGCAGTCCCCAAGGGACTAGCAGCTACGAGCAGTACGTC. The J gene is TRBJ2-7, the V gene TRBV27; 9 nucleotides match TRBD2. CDR1 and CDR2 (germline): MNHEY, SMNVEV (reference sequence). The CDR3 has 15 residues. J was trimmed by 3 bases and V by 5 bases; bases with no gene match: 8.

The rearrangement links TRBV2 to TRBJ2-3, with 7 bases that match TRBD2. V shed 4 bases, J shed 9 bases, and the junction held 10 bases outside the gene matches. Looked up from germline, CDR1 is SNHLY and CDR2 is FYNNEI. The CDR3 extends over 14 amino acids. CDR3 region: CASSVGGTPTTQYF. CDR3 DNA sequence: TGTGCCAGCAGTGTGGGGGGGACCCCGACGACGCAGTATTTT.

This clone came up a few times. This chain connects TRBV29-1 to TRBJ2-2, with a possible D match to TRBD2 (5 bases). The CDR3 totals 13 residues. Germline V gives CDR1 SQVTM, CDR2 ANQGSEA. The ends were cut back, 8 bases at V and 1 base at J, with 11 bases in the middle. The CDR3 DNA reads TGCAGCACCAACAGCGGGAACACCGGGGAGCTGTTTTTT. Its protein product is CSTNSGNTGELFF.

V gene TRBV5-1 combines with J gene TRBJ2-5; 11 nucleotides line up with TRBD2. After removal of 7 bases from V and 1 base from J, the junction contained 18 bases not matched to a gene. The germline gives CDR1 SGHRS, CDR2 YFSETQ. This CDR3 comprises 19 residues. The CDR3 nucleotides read TGCGCCAGCGCCTCCGGACTAGCGGGCCCTGTGGGGGGCCAAGAGACCCAGTACTTC. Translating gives CASASGLAGPVGGQETQYF.

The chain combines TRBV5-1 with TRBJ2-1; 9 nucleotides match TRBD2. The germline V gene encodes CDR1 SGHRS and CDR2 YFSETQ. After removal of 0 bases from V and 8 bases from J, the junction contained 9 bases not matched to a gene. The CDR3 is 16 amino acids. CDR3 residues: CASSLVRNSGSDEQFF. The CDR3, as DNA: TGCGCCAGCAGCTTGGTGAGAAATAGCGGGAGTGATGAGCAGTTCTTC.

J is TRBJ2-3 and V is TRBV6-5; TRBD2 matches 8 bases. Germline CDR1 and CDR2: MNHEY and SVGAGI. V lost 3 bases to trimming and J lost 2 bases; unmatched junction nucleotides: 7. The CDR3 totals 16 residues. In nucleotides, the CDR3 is TGTGCCAGCAGTTATGGGGTAGCGGGGTACACAGATACGCAGTATTTT. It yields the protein CASSYGVAGYTDTQYF.

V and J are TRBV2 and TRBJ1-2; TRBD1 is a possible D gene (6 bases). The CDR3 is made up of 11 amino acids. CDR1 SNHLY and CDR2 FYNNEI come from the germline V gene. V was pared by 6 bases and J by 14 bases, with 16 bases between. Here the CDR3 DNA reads TGTGCCAGCAGCCCCGGGACAACGTGTACCTTC. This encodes CASSPGTTCTF.

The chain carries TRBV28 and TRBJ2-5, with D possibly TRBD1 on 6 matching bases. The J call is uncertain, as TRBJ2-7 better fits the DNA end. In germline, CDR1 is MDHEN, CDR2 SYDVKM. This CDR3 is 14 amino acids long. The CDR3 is CASSTTGFSYEQYF. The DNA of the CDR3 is TGTGCCAGCAGTACCACAGGGTTCTCCTACGAGCAGTACTTC.

The CDR3, as DNA: TGTGCAGCCCGCCCGGGAGTAGGCCGCGAGCAGTACTTC. Its translation is CAARPGVGREQYF. This chain connects TRBV2 to TRBJ2-7, with a possible D match to TRBD2 (6 bases). The CDR3 length is 13 residues. From germline, CDR1 is SNHLY and CDR2 FYNNEI.

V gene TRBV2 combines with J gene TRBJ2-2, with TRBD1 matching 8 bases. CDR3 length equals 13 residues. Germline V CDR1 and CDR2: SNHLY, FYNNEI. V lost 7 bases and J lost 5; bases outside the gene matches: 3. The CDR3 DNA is TGTGCCAGCACTAGGACAGGGACCGGGGAGCTGTTTTTT. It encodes CASTRTGTGELFF.

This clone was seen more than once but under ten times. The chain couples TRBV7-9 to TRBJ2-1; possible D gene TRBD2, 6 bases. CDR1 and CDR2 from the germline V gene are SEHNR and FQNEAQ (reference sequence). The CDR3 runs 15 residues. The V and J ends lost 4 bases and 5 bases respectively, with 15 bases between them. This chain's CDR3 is CASSSLPTSNNEQFF. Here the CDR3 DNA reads TGTGCCAGCAGCTCGCTCCCAACTAGCAACAATGAGCAGTTCTTC.